The 6 T cell receptor beta chains below were found in one sample sequenced in a study of blood T cell repertoires in COVID-19 (TCRdb year 2020). To prepare the library, the immunoSEQ multiplex PCR assay was applied. Not all clones reach the TCRdb copy of this immuneACCESS table, which keeps in-frame sequences only. Checked studies attribute under half of the gap to unresolved V genes and leave the rest unexplained. The sample yields 170,000 or so clones; over 80% were counted once. Of the sample, 2.5% to 3.5% falls within the top ten clones. The sample taken for sequencing was peripheral blood. Source of these receptors: a woman aged 60-75 years with acute or convalescent COVID-19.

This clone came up a few times. This chain links TRBV5-1 with TRBJ1-2; 9 nucleotides line up with TRBD1. The CDR3 consists of 14 residues. From germline, CDR1 is SGHRS and CDR2 YFSETQ. After removal of 4 bases from V and 7 bases from J, the junction contained 8 bases not matched to a gene. The CDR3 sequence: CASSIGTGSGGYTF. CDR3 DNA: TGCGCCAGCAGCATCGGGACAGGGTCGGGTGGCTACACCTTC.

The chain combines TRBV7-2 with TRBJ2-7; 10 bases agree with TRBD1. Germline V gene lookup returns CDR1 SGHTA and CDR2 FQGNSA. The CDR3 extends over 14 amino acids. With V trimmed by 1 base and J by 4 bases, 1 base remained unmatched. The CDR3 DNA is TGTGCCAGCAGCTTAGGGGGACAGGGGTACGAGCAGTACTTC. It encodes CASSLGGQGYEQYF.

The V call is TRBV19, the J call TRBJ1-2; 9 bases are shared with TRBD1. Germline CDR1 LNHDA, CDR2 SQIVND (reference sequence). The CDR3 covers 15 residues. V gave up 8 bases and J gave up 3 bases; unmatched junction bases: 10. CDR3 nucleotide sequence: TGTGCCAGTTTAGTGGGACAGGGAAAGGACTATGGCTACACCTTC. Translation: CASLVGQGKDYGYTF.

This clone was seen a few times. This chain connects TRBV4-1 to TRBJ2-7, with a tentative D call TRBD1 (5 bases). Trimming left V 3 bases short and J 4 bases short, with 10 bases between. Germline CDR1 and CDR2: MGHRA and YSYEKL. The CDR3 spans 13 residues. The chain's CDR3 is CASSHSAGYEQYF. Written as DNA, the CDR3 is TGCGCCAGCAGCCATTCGGCAGGGTACGAGCAGTACTTC.

The chain recombines TRBV11-2 with TRBJ1-3; D might be TRBD1 (5 bases). V gave up 1 base and J gave up 0 bases, with 7 bases separating them. Germline CDR1 reads SGHAT; CDR2 reads FQNNGV. This CDR3 region has 15 residues. The CDR3 protein is CASSLVTASGNTIYF. In DNA, the CDR3 is TGTGCCAGCAGCTTAGTGACAGCCTCTGGAAACACCATATATTTT.

The rearrangement uses TRBV11-3 and TRBJ2-1, with TRBD2 as a possible D gene (6 bases). CDR3 length: 16 amino acids. V was clipped by 5 bases and J by 3 bases, with 17 bases between them. Looked up from germline, CDR1 is SGHNT and CDR2 is YENEEA. For the CDR3, the DNA is TGTGCCAGCAGCCCCGTGGGGGGTACGGGCTACAATGAGCAGTTCTTC. Protein sequence: CASSPVGGTGYNEQFF.